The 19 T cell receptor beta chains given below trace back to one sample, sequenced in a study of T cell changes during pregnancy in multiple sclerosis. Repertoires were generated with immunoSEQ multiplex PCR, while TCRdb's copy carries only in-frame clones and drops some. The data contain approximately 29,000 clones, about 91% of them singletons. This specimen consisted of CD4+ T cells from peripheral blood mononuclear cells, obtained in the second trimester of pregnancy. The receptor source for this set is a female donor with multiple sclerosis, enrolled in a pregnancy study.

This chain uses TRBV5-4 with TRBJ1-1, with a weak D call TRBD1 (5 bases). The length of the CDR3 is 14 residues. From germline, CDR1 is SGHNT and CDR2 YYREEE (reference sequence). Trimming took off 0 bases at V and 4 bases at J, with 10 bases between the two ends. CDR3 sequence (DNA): TGTGCCAGCAGCTTGGGACAGACCCTCACTGAAGCTTTCTTT. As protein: CASSLGQTLTEAFF.

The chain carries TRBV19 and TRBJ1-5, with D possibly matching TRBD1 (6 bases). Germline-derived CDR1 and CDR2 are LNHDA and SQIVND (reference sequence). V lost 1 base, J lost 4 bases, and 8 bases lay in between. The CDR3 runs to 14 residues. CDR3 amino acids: CASSIVRGNQPQHF. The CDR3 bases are TGTGCCAGTAGTATAGTAAGGGGGAATCAGCCCCAGCATTTT.

The CDR3 nucleotides are TGTGCCAGCAGTTTGTCTCCCGCGACAGCTAATAATTCACCCCTCCACTTT. It specifies CASSLSPATANNSPLHF. The chain carries TRBV28 and TRBJ1-6, with D maybe TRBD1 (5 bases). This CDR3 is 17 amino acids long. The germline CDR1 and CDR2 sequences are MDHEN and SYDVKM. Trimming pared 3 bases from V and 5 bases from J, leaving 17 bases between.

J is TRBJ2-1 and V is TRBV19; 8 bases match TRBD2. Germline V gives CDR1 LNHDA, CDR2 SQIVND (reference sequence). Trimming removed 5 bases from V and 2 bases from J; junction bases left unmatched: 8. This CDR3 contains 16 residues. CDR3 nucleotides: TGTGCCAGTAGTCGCTCCGGGGGGGCAACCTACAATGAGCAGTTCTTC. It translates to CASSRSGGATYNEQFF.

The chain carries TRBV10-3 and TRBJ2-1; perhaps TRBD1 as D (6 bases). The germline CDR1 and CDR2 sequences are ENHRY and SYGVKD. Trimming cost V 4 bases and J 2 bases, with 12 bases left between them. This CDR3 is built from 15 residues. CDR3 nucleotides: TGTGCCATCAGTGGCCGGGACAATACCTACAATGAGCAGTTCTTC. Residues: CAISGRDNTYNEQFF.

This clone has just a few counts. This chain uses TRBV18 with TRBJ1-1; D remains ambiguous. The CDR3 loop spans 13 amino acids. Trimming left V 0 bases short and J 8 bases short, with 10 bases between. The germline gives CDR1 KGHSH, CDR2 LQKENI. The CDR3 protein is CASSPPTRQEAFF. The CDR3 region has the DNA TGTGCCAGCTCACCACCGACAAGGCAAGAAGCTTTCTTT.

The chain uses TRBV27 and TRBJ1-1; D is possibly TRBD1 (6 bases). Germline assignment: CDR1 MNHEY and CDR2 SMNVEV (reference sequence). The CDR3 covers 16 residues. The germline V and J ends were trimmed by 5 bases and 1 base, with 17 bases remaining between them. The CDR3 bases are TGTGCCAGCAGTCCCTCTAGGGGCAGGGGGAACACTGAAGCTTTCTTT. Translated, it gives CASSPSRGRGNTEAFF.

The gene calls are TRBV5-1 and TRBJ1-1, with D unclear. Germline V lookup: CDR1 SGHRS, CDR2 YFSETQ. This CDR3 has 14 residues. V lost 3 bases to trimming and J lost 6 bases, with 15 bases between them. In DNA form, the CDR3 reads TGCGCCAGCAGCTCTTTGATGGCGGGCGCTGAAGCTTTCTTT. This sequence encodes CASSSLMAGAEAFF. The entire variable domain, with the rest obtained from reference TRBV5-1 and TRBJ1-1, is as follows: KAGVTQTPRYLIKTRGQQVTLSCSPISGHRSVSWYQQTPGQGLQFLFEYFSETQRNKGNFPGRFSGRQFSNSRSEMNVSTLELGDSALYLCASSSLMAGAEAFFGQGTRLTVV.

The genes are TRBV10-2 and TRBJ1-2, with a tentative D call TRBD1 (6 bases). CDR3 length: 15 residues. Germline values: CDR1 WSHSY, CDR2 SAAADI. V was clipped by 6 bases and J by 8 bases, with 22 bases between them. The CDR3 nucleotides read TGCGCCAGCAGACCTTCCGGGACAAACACACAAGGCTACACCTTC. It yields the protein CASRPSGTNTQGYTF.

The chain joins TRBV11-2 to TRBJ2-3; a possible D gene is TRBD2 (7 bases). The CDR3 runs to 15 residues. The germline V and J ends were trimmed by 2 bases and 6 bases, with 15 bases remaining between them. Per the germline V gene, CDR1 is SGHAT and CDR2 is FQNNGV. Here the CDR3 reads CASSLRGGSWDTQYF. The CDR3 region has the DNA TGTGCCAGCAGCTTAAGGGGGGGCTCCTGGGATACGCAGTATTTT.

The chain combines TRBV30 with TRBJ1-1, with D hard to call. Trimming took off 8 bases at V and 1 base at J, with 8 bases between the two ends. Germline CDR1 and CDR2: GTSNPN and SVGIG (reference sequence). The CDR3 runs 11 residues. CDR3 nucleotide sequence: TGTGCCCTGTCGTCGAACACTGAAGCTTTCTTT. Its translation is CALSSNTEAFF.

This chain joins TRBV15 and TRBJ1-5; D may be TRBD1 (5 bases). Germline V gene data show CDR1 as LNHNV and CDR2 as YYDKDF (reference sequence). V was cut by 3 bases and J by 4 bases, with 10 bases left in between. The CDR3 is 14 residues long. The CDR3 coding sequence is TGTGCCACCAGCAGGGGCCAGGGAAATCAGCCCCAGCATTTT. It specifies CATSRGQGNQPQHF.

CDR3 coding DNA: TGTGCCAGCAGTTACGGCTGGGCTTCACCCCTCCACTTT. It specifies CASSYGWASPLHF. The gene calls are TRBV6-6 and TRBJ1-6; no definite D call. In germline, CDR1 is MNHNY, CDR2 SVGAGI (reference sequence). This CDR3 contains 13 residues. The V gene lost 2 bases and the J gene lost 9 bases, with 8 bases spanning the gap.

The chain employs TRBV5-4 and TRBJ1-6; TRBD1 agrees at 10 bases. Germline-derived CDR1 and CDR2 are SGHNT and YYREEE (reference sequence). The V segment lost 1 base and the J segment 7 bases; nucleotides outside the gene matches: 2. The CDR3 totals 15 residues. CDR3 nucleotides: TGTGCCAGCAGCTTGAGACAGGGGGCGAATTCACCCCTCCACTTT. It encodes CASSLRQGANSPLHF.

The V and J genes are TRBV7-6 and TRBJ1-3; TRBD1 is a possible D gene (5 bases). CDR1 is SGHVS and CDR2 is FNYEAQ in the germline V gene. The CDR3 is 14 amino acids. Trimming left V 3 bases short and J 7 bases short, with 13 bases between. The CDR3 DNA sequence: TGTGCCAGCAGCTTTAAGGCGGGGGACAACACCATATATTTT. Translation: CASSFKAGDNTIYF.

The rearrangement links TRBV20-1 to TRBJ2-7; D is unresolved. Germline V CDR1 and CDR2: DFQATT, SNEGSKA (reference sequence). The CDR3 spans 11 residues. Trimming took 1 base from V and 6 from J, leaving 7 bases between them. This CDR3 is CSARGRSEQYF. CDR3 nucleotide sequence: TGCAGTGCTAGAGGGCGGTCCGAGCAGTACTTC.

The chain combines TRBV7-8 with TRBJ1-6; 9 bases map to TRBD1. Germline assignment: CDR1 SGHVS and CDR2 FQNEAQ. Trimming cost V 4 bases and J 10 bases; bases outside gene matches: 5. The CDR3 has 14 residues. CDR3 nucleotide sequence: TGTGCCAGCAGCTCCCGGGACAGGGCATCACCCCTCCACTTT. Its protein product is CASSSRDRASPLHF.

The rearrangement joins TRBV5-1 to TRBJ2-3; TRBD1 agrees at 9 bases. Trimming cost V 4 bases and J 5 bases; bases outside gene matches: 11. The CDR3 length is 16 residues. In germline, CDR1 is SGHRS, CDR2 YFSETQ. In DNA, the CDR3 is TGCGCCAGCAGCCCGGTCCGGGACAGGGATCTAGATACGCAGTATTTT. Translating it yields CASSPVRDRDLDTQYF.

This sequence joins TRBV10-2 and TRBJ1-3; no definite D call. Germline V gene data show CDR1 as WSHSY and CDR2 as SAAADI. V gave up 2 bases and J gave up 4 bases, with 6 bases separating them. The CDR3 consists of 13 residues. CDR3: CASSETVGNTIYF. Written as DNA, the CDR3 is TGCGCCAGCAGTGAGACGGTGGGAAACACCATATATTTT.